This TCR beta chain comes out of a study of blood T cell repertoires in COVID-19. As for the study in general: Specimens from acute and convalescent COVID-19 originated in the United States, Italy and Spain. Sources were T cells, B-cell-depleted T cells, or PBMCs; the material itself was cDNA or gDNA.

As originally analysed: Amplified reference gene primers provided the basis for estimating nucleated cell counts. Profiling relied on immunoSEQ multiplex PCR, and the TCRdb table lists in-frame clones only, not all of them. V and J calls and clone size come straight from that table; D and trimming were deduced from the DNA. This sample has about 78,000 clones, with around nine tenths found just once. The CDR3 length is 15 residues. V was pared by 7 bases and J by 3 bases, with 17 bases between. Germline loops: CDR1 SGHTA, CDR2 FQGNSA. This clone was seen only once. The receptor comes from a man aged 50-60 years with active or convalescent COVID-19. The chain is built from TRBV7-2 and TRBJ2-3, with D possibly being TRBD2 (7 bases). Sequencing input: peripheral blood. CDR3 bases: TGTGCCAGCACCTCTTCGGGGGGCCGGACAGATACGCAGTATTTT. This sequence encodes CASTSSGGRTDTQYF. Filled out from reference TRBV7-2 and TRBJ2-3, the complete variable domain reads GAGVSQSPSNKVTEKGKDVELRCDPISGHTALYWYRQSLGQGLEFLIYFQGNSAPDKSGLPSDRFSAERTGGSVSTLTIQRTQQEDSAVYLCASTSSGGRTDTQYFGPGTRLTVL.